Below, 6 T cell receptor beta chains from the same sample are listed, as sequenced in a study of blood T cells in healthy people across ages. The second PCR ran about 6 to 12 cycles with a sample-barcoded 5' primer and J-beta primers. TCRdb re-called the 5' RACE reads through MiXCR, storing one row per CDR3 protein. The sample holds around 800,000 distinct CDR3 sequences, about 46% seen once. The sequenced sample consisted of blood. The origin of the receptors is a man aged 80 or over in good health.

The rearrangement uses TRBV6-5 and TRBJ2-6; unclear D gene. This CDR3 comprises 15 residues. Germline V gene sequence: CDR1 MNHEY, CDR2 SVGAGI. The V gene lost 2 bases and the J gene lost 2 bases, with 7 bases spanning the gap. Here the CDR3 reads CASSYDRAGANVLTF. The CDR3 DNA sequence: TGTGCCAGCAGTTACGATCGAGCTGGGGCCAACGTCCTGACTTTC.

The chain uses TRBV3-1 and TRBJ1-1; 9 nucleotides align to TRBD1. Germline trimming cut 1 base from V and 7 bases from J; bases unmatched to any gene: 7. CDR3 length: 15 residues. CDR1 and CDR2 (germline): LGHDT, YNNKEL (reference sequence). CDR3 protein: CASSQGKRDRVEAFF. CDR3 sequence (DNA): TGTGCCAGCAGCCAAGGTAAACGGGACAGGGTTGAAGCTTTCTTT.

This chain connects TRBV4-1 to TRBJ2-7; D unresolved. The V gene's germline CDR1 is MGHRA and CDR2 YSYEKL. Trimming removed 0 bases from V and 3 bases from J, with 15 bases in between. The CDR3 sequence is 16 residues long. CDR3 DNA: TGCGCCAGCAGCCAAGAAAGCGACAAACCGGGCTACGAGCAGTACTTC. Translation: CASSQESDKPGYEQYF.

As to this clonotype: Relative to the germline gene, one junction end is altered; a read error may explain this. The rearrangement links TRBV5-1 to TRBJ2-5; 9 bases are a match to TRBD1. CDR3 length: 17 amino acids. Germline V gene sequence: CDR1 SGHRS, CDR2 YFSETQ. Here the CDR3 reads CAGSSWLGTGPLETQYF. CDR3 bases: TGCGCCGGCAGCTCCTGGTTGGGGACAGGGCCCTTGGAGACCCAGTACTTC. The full variable domain, completed using reference TRBV5-1 and TRBJ2-5, is KAGVTQTPRYLIKTRGQQVTLSCSPISGHRSVSWYQQTPGQGLQFLFEYFSETQRNKGNFPGRFSGRQFSNSRSEMNVSTLELGDSALYLCAGSSWLGTGPLETQYFGPGTRLLVL.

The rearrangement uses TRBV30 and TRBJ2-3; D is ambiguous. From germline, CDR1 is GTSNPN and CDR2 SVGIG (reference sequence). This CDR3 has 14 residues. Trimming left V 0 bases short and J 1 base short, with 8 bases between. The CDR3 nucleotides read TGTGCCTGGAGTGTACCTGGGGGCACAGATACGCAGTATTTT. Its protein is CAWSVPGGTDTQYF.

This clonotype was detected only a few times. The chain carries TRBV10-3 and TRBJ1-6; 8 positions match TRBD1. From germline, CDR1 is ENHRY and CDR2 SYGVKD. This CDR3 comprises 15 residues. The junction had 11 bases not matched to a gene; V was cut back by 6 bases and J by 10 bases. Here the CDR3 reads CAISDSGQGTSPLHF. The CDR3, as DNA: TGTGCCATCAGCGACTCAGGACAGGGCACCTCACCCCTCCACTTT.